These T cell receptor beta chains were read from a single sample in a study of HIV-infected patients and healthy controls. One entry per CDR3 protein, called by TCRdb with MiXCR from the 5' RACE reads. The sample contains tens of thousands of distinct CDR3 sequences, around 21% of which appear only once. Sequenced: CD4+ T cells from blood. Receptors were obtained from a human donor in good health. CDR3s include the opening cysteine and the closing phenylalanine or tryptophan. The D gene is left open where the match is weak. Size is omitted from some rows. Given values are once, few, many or a class for expanded clones.

-,TRBJ1-1,TRBD1,TRBV6-6,TGTGCCAGCAGCGACGGGACAGGGAGAGCTGAAGCTTTCTTT,CASSDGTGRAEAFF
many,TRBJ2-1,TRBD2,TRBV5-5,TGTGCCAGCTCCGGCCGGTTGACTAGCGGGGGTTACAATGAGCAGTTCTTC,CASSGRLTSGGYNEQFF
many,TRBJ2-3,-,TRBV29-1,TGCAGCGTTGGACTTAGCACAGATACGCAGTATTTT,CSVGLSTDTQYF
-,TRBJ1-2,TRBD1,TRBV12-3/TRBV12-4,TGTGCCAGCAGTTTGGACAGGGGGTCTGGCTACACCTTC,CASSLDRGSGYTF
few,TRBJ1-5,TRBD1,TRBV4-2,TGTGCCAGCAGCCCAACGGACAGGGGGCAGTGGCAGCCCCAGCATTTT,CASSPTDRGQWQPQHF
many,TRBJ2-3,TRBD2,TRBV7-2,TGTGCCAGCAGCACCCAGCGGGGTCGCACAGATACGCAGTATTTT,CASSTQRGRTDTQYF
many,TRBJ2-7,TRBD2,TRBV6-2/TRBV6-3,TGTGCCACCCAAATGACTAGCGTGTACGAGCAGTACTTC,CATQMTSVYEQYF
many,TRBJ2-1,-,TRBV20-1,TGCAGTGCTAGGAGGGGATATGAGCAGTTCTTC,CSARRGYEQFF
many,TRBJ2-1,TRBD1,TRBV24-1,TGTGCCACCAGTGACTACCTCCCGGGACAGGGAGGAGGTGAGCAGTTCTTC,CATSDYLPGQGGGEQFF
-,TRBJ1-2,-,TRBV24-1,TGTGCCACCAGTGACAAAACAGCTGCCTATGGCTACACCTTC,CATSDKTAAYGYTF
-,TRBJ1-2,TRBD1,TRBV12-3/TRBV12-4,TGTGCCAGCAGCCCAGGGGGGGGCGCTTATGGCTACACCTTC,CASSPGGGAYGYTF
many,TRBJ1-3,-,TRBV5-6,TGTGCCAGCAGCTTTAACACTGTCTCTGGAAACACCATATATTTT,CASSFNTVSGNTIYF
many,TRBJ1-2,-,TRBV4-1,TGCGCCAGCAGCCACGGACAGTTAGGCTATGGCTACACCTTC,CASSHGQLGYGYTF
few,TRBJ2-1,TRBD1,TRBV19,TGTGCCAGTAGTATAGCCGGACAGGACTACAATGAGCAGTTCTTC,CASSIAGQDYNEQFF
few,TRBJ2-6,-,TRBV14,TGTGCCAGCAGCCAATCAAGCATCTCTGGGGCCAACGTCCTGACTTTC,CASSQSSISGANVLTF
-,TRBJ2-1,-,TRBV29-1,TGCAGCGTTGCCCGAGACGGGTTCAATGAGCAGTTCTTC,CSVARDGFNEQFF
many,TRBJ1-5,TRBD1,TRBV20-1,TGCAGTGCTAGCTATACCGGACAGGCGGGGAGGCAGCCCCAGCATTTT,CSASYTGQAGRQPQHF
-,TRBJ2-5,-,TRBV6-6,TGTGCCAGCAGTTACTCGGCTGCAGGGGTGACCCAGTACTTC,CASSYSAAGVTQYF
many,TRBJ1-1,-,TRBV29-1,TGCAGCGTTGAGGCAAAGAACACTGAAGCTTTCTTT,CSVEAKNTEAFF
few,TRBJ2-3,-,TRBV30,TGTGCCTGGAGTGTCCGGGGGAGAGGGGGAGATACGCAGTATTTT,CAWSVRGRGGDTQYF